A selection of T cell receptor beta chains follows, all from one sample in a study of T cell repertoires in cytomegalovirus infection. Each CDR3 protein is one row after TCRdb ran MiXCR on the reads. The table lists roughly 990,000 distinct CDR3 sequences, less than 35% of them singletons, with 11% to 15% in the top ten. These receptors' antigens are unknown. The source material was cultured CD8+ T cells from PBMCs, sampled from culture after CMV antigen stimulation. Receptor source: a human donor in good health (CMV status not recorded). Some clones in this sample may be carry-over from other donors' samples. The CDR3 runs from the conserved cysteine through the conserved F or W. Fields, in order: V gene, D gene, clone size, J gene, CDR3 protein, CDR3 DNA. D genes are given only for firm matches. The size of a clone is reported for some rows only, either as once, few or many, or as a class for expanded clones.

V: TRBV6-6; D: TRBD1; size: few; J: TRBJ2-1; CDR3: CASTRQGKTYNEQFF; DNA: TGTGCCAGCACCCGACAGGGGAAAACCTACAATGAGCAGTTCTTC
V: TRBV12-3/TRBV12-4; D: -; size: once; J: TRBJ1-5; CDR3: CASSLGQTYQSQHF; DNA: TGTGCCAGCAGTTTAGGGCAGACCTACCAGTCCCAGCATTTT
V: TRBV7-2; D: -; size: many; J: TRBJ1-5; CDR3: CASSLEAGDNQPQHF; DNA: TGTGCCAGCAGCTTAGAGGCAGGTGACAATCAGCCCCAGCATTTT
V: TRBV7-6; D: -; size: -; J: TRBJ2-1; CDR3: CASSLMSLYNEQFF; DNA: TGTGCCAGCAGCCTAATGTCCCTTTACAATGAGCAGTTCTTC
V: TRBV7-2; D: TRBD1; size: few; J: TRBJ1-2; CDR3: CASSLEVDRGRNGYTF; DNA: TGTGCCAGCAGCTTAGAGGTTGACAGGGGGAGAAATGGCTACACCTTC
V: TRBV12-3/TRBV12-4; D: TRBD1; size: few; J: TRBJ1-2; CDR3: CASSMDRVTGYTF; DNA: TGTGCCAGCAGCATGGACAGGGTGACTGGCTACACCTTC
V: TRBV9; D: TRBD2; size: -; J: TRBJ2-3; CDR3: CASSIAGGSTDTQYF; DNA: TGTGCCAGCAGCATAGCGGGGGGAAGCACAGATACGCAGTATTTT
V: TRBV19; D: -; size: -; J: TRBJ2-1; CDR3: CASSISSVWDEQFF; DNA: TGTGCCAGTAGTATATCCTCGGTGTGGGATGAGCAGTTCTTC
V: TRBV4-1; D: TRBD1; size: -; J: TRBJ1-4; CDR3: CASPNPQGALVEKLFF; DNA: TGCGCCAGCCCCAATCCCCAGGGGGCGTTGGTTGAAAAACTGTTTTTT
V: TRBV19; D: TRBD1; size: -; J: TRBJ1-5; CDR3: CASRAGQVANQPQHF; DNA: TGTGCCAGTAGAGCCGGACAGGTGGCTAATCAGCCCCAGCATTTT
V: TRBV28; D: -; size: -; J: TRBJ1-1; CDR3: CASQRKEWNTEAFF; DNA: TGTGCCAGCCAACGAAAGGAATGGAACACTGAAGCTTTCTTT
V: TRBV6-2/TRBV6-3; D: TRBD2; size: few; J: TRBJ2-1; CDR3: CASHHLAGDSYNEQFF; DNA: TGTGCCAGCCACCATTTAGCGGGGGATTCCTACAATGAGCAGTTCTTC
V: TRBV9; D: -; size: -; J: TRBJ2-1; CDR3: CASSVGGAHYNEQFF; DNA: TGTGCCAGCAGCGTAGGGGGGGCCCATTACAATGAGCAGTTCTTC